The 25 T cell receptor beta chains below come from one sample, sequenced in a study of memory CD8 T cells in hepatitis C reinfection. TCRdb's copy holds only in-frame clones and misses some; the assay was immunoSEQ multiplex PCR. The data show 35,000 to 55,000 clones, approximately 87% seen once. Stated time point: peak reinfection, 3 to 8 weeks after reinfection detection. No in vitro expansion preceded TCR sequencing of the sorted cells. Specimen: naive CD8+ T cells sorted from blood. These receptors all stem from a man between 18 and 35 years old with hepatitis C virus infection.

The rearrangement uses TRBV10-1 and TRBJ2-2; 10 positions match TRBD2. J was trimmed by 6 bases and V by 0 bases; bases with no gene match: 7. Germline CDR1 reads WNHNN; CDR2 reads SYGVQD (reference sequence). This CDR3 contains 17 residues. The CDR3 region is CASSESTSGGASGELFF. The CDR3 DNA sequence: TGCGCCAGCAGTGAGTCAACGAGCGGGGGGGCGTCCGGGGAGCTGTTTTTT.

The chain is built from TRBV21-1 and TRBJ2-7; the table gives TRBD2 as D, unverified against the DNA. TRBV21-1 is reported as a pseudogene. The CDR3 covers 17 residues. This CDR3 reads CASSEPPGLAGYYEQYF. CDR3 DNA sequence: TGTGCCAGCAGCGAACCTCCGGGACTAGCGGGGTACTACGAGCAGTACTTC.

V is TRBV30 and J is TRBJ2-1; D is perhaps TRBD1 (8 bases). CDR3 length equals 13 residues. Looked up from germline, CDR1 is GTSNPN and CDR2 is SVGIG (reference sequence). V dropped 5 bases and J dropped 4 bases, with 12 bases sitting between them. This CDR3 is CAWDRGGYNEQFF. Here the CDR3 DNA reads TGTGCCTGGGACAGGGGAGGGTACAATGAGCAGTTCTTC.

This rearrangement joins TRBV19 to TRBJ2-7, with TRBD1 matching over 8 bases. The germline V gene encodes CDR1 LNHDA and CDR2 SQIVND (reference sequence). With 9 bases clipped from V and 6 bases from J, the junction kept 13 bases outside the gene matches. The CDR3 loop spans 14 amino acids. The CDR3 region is CARTPAPGGFEQYF. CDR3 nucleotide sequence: TGTGCCAGGACCCCCGCGCCAGGGGGCTTCGAGCAGTACTTC.

The CDR3: CASSDSGGDTQYF. Here the CDR3 DNA reads TGTGCCAGCAGTGACTCGGGGGGAGATACGCAGTATTTT. The chain joins TRBV6-1 to TRBJ2-3; 7 bases line up with TRBD2. The germline V gene encodes CDR1 MNHNS and CDR2 SASEGT. The CDR3 spans 13 residues. Trimming took 3 bases from V and 5 from J; bases not matched to a gene: 2.

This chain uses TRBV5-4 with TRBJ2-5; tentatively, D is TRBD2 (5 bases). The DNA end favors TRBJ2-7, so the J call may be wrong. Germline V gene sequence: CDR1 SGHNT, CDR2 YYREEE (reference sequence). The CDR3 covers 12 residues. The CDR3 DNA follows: TGTGCCAGCAGCTTGGTGGGAGACGAGCAGTACTTC. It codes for CASSLVGDEQYF.

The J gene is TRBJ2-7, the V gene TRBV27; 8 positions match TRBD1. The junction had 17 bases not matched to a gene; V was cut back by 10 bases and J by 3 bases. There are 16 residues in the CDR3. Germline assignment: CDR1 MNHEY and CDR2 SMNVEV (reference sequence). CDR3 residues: CANLGQGGMGLYEQYF. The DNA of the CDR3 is TGTGCCAATTTAGGACAGGGCGGAATGGGGCTCTACGAGCAGTACTTC.

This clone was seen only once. The CDR3 DNA is TGTGCCAGCAGTGGAGACTACAATGAGCAGTTCTTC. Translation: CASSGDYNEQFF. The chain links TRBV7-9 to TRBJ2-1; D remains unclear. The CDR3 totals 12 residues. V was shortened by 6 bases and J by 3 bases, with 6 bases between the two germline ends. Looked up from germline, CDR1 is SEHNR and CDR2 is FQNEAQ (reference sequence).

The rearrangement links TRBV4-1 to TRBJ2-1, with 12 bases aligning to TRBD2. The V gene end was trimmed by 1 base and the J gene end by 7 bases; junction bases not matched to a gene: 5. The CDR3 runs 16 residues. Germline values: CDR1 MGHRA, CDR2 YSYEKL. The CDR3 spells CASSQGASGRGNEQFF. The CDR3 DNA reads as TGCGCCAGCAGCCAAGGAGCTAGCGGGAGGGGGAATGAGCAGTTCTTC.

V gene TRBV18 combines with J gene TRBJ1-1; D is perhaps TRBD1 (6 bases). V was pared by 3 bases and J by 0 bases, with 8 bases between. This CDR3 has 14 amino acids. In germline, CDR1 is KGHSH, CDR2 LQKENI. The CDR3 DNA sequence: TGTGCCAGCTCACCGGGACATTTGAACACTGAAGCTTTCTTT. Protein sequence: CASSPGHLNTEAFF.

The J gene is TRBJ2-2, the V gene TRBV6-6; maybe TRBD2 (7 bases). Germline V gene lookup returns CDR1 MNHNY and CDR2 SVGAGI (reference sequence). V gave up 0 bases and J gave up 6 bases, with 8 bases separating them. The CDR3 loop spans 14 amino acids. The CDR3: CASSYSGGAGELFF. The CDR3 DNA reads TGTGCCAGCAGTTACTCAGGGGGGGCCGGGGAGCTGTTTTTT.

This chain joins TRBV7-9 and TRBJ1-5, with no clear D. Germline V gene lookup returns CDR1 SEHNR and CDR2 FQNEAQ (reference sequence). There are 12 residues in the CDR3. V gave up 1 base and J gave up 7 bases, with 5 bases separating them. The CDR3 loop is CASSLGRQPQHF. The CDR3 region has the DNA TGTGCCAGCAGCTTAGGCAGGCAGCCCCAGCATTTT.

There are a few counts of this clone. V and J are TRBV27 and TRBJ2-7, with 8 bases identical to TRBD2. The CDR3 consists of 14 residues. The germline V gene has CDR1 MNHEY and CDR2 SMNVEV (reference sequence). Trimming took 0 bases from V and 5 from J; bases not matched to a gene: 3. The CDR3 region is CASSLSSGSHEQYF. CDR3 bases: TGTGCCAGCAGTTTATCGAGCGGGAGTCACGAGCAGTACTTC.

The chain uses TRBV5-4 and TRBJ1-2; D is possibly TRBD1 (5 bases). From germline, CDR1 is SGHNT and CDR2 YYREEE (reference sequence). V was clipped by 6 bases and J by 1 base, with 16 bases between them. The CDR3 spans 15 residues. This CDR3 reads CASTTRGTVNYGYTF. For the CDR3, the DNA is TGTGCCAGCACGACACGGGGGACGGTTAACTATGGCTACACCTTC. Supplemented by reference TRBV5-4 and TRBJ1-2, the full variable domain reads ETGVTQSPTHLIKTRGQQVTLRCSSQSGHNTVSWYQQALGQGPQFIFQYYREEENGRGNFPPRFSGLQFPNYSSELNVNALELDDSALYLCASTTRGTVNYGYTFGSGTRLTVV.

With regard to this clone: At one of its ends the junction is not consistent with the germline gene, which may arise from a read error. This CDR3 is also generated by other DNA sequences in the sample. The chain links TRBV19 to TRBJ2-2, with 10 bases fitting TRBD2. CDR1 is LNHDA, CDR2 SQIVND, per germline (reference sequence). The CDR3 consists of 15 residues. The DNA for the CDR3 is TGTGCCAGTAGTATCGCTAGCGGGGGTCACGGGGAGCTGTTTTTC. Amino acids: CASSIASGGHGELFF.

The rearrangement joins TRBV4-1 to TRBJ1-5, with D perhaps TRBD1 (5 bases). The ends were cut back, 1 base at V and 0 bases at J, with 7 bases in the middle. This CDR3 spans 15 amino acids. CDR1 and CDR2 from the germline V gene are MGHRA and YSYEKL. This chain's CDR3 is CASSQGRDSNQPQHF. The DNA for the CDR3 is TGCGCCAGCAGCCAAGGCAGGGATAGCAATCAGCCCCAGCATTTT.

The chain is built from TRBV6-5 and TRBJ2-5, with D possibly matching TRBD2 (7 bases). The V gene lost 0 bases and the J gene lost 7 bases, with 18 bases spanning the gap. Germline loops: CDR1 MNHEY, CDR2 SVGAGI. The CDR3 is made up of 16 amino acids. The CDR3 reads CASSYSTGRGRRTQYF. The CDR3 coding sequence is TGTGCCAGCAGTTACTCCACGGGGAGGGGGAGGAGGACCCAGTACTTC.

The CDR3 region has the DNA TGCGCCAGCAGCCAAGACCCCCGCGGGGAGGCCGGGGAGCTGTTTTTT. It yields the protein CASSQDPRGEAGELFF. The V call is TRBV4-1, the J call TRBJ2-2, with D perhaps TRBD2 (6 bases). Trimming pared 0 bases from V and 6 bases from J, leaving 14 bases between. Germline lookup yields CDR1 MGHRA and CDR2 YSYEKL. This CDR3 spans 16 amino acids.

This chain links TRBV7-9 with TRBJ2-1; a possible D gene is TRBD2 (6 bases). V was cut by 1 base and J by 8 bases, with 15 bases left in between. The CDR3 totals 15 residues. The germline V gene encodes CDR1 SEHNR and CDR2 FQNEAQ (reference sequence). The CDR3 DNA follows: TGTGCCAGCAGCTTAGTGGCCGGGACTTTGGATGAGCAGTTCTTC. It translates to CASSLVAGTLDEQFF.

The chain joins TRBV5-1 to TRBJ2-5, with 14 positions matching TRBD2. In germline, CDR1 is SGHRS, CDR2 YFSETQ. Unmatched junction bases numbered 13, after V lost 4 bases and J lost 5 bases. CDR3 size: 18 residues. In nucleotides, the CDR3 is TGCGCCAGCAGCCCTGGGACTAGCGGGGGACAATCGGCGGAGACCCAGTACTTC. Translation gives CASSPGTSGGQSAETQYF.

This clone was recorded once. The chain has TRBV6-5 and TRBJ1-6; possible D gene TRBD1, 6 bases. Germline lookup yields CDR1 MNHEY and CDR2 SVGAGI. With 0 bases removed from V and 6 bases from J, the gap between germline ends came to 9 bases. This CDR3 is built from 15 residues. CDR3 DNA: TGTGCCAGCAGTTACTCCCCACAGGGTAATTCACCCCTCCACTTT. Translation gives CASSYSPQGNSPLHF.

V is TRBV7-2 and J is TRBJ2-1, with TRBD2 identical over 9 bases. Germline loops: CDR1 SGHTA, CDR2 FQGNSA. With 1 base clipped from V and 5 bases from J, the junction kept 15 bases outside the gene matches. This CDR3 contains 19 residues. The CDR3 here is CASSLVVSWTSDNHNEQFF. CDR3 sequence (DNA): TGTGCCAGCAGCTTAGTTGTTAGCTGGACTAGCGATAATCACAATGAGCAGTTCTTC.

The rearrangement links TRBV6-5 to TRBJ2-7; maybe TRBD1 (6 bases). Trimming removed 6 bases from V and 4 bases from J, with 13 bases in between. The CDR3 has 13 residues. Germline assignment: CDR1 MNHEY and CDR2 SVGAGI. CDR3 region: CASSSGTPYEQYF. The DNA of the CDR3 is TGTGCCAGCAGCTCCGGGACACCTTACGAGCAGTACTTC.

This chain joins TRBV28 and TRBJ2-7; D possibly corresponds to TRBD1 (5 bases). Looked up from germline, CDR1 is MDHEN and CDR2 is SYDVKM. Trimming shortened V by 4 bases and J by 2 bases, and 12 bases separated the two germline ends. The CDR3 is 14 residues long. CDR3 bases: TGTGCCAGCAGTTCCAGGGAATTAACCTACGAGCAGTACTTC. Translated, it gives CASSSRELTYEQYF.

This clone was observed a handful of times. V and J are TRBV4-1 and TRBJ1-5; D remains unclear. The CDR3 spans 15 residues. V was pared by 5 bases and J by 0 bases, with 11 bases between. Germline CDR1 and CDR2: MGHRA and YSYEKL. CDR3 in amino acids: CASSTDLGSNQPQHF. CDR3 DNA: TGCGCCAGCAGCACCGACTTAGGTAGCAATCAGCCCCAGCATTTT.